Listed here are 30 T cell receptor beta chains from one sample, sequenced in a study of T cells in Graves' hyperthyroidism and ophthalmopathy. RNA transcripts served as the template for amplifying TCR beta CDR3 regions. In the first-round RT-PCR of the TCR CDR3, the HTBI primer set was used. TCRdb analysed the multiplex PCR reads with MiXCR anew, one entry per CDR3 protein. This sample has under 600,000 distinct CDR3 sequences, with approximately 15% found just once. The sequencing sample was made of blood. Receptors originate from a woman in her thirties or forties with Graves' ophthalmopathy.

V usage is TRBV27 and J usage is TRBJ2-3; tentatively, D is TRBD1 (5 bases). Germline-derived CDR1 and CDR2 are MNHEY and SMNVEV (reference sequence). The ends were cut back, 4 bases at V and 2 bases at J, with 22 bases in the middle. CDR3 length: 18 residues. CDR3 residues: CASSSLILEWGTTDTQYF. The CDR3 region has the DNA TGTGCCAGCAGTTCCCTAATTCTAGAGTGGGGCACCACAGATACGCAGTATTTT.

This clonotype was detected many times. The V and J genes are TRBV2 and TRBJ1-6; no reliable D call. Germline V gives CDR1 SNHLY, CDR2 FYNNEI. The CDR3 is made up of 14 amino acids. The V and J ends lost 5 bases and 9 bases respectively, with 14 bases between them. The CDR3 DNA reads TGTGCCAGCAGTAAGGCCCCGCCGGGTTCACCCCTCCACTTT. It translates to CASSKAPPGSPLHF.

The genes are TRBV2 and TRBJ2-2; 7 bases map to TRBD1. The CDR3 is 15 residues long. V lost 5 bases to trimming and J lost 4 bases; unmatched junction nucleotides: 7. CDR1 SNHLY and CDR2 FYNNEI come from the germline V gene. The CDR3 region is CASSRQGAVTGELFF. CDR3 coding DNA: TGTGCCAGCAGTAGACAGGGCGCGGTCACCGGGGAGCTGTTTTTT.

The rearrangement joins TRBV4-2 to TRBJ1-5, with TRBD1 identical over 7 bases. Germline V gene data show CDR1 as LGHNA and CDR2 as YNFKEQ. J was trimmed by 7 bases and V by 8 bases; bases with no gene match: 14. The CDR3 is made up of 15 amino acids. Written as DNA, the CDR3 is TGTGCCAGCCAAGGACAGGTCGGTCCTAGCCAGCCCCAGCATTTT. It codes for CASQGQVGPSQPQHF.

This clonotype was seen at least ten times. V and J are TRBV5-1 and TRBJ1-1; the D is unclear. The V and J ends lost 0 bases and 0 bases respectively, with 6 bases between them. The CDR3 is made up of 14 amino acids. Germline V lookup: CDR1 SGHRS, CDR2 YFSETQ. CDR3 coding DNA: TGCGCCAGCAGCTTGGACAGCTTGAACACTGAAGCTTTCTTT. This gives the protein CASSLDSLNTEAFF.

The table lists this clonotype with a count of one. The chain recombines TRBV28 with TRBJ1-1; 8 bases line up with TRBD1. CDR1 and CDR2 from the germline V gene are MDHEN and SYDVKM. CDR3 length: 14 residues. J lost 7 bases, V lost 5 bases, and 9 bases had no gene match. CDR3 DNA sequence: TGTGCCAGCAGTGCCGGACAGGGAGGCGGTGAAGCTTTCTTT. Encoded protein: CASSAGQGGGEAFF.

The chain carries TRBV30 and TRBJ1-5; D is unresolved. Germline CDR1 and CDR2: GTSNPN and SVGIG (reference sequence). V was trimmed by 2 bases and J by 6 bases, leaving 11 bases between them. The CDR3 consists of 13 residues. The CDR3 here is CAWSPRTRQPQHF. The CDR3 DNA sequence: TGTGCCTGGAGTCCCCGGACGCGTCAGCCCCAGCATTTT.

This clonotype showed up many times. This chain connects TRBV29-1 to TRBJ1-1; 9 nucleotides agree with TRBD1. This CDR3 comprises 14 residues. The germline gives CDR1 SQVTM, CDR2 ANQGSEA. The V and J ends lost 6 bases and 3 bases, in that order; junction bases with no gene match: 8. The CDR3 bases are TGCAGCGTGCCGGGACAGGGAGTTGACACTGAAGCTTTCTTT. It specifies CSVPGQGVDTEAFF.

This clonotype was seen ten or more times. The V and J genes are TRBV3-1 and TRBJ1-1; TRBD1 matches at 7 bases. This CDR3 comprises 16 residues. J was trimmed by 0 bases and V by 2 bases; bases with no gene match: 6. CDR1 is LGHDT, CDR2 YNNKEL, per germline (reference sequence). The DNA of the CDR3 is TGTGCCAGCAGCCAACGACAGGGACGCTTGAACACTGAAGCTTTCTTT. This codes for CASSQRQGRLNTEAFF.

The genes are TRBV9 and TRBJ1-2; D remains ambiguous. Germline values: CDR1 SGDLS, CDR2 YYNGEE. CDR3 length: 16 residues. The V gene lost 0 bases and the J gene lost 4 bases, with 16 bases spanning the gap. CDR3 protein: CASSVGPTTSIYGYTF. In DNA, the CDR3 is TGTGCCAGCAGCGTAGGGCCAACGACAAGTATCTATGGCTACACCTTC.

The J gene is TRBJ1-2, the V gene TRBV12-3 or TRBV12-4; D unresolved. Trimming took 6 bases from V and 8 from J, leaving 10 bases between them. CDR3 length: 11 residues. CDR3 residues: CASRLGGGYTF. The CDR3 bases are TGTGCCAGCAGATTGGGAGGAGGCTACACCTTC.

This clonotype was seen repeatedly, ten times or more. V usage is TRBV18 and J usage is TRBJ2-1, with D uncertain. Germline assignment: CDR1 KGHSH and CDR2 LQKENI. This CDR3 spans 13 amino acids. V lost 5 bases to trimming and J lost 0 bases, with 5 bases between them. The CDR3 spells CASSSISYNEQFF. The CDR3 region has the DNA TGTGCCAGCTCATCAATCTCCTACAATGAGCAGTTCTTC.

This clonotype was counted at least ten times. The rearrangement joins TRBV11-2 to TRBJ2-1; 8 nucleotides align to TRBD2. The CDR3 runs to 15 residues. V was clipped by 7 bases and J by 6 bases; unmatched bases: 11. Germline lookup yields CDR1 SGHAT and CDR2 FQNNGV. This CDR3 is CASTKDLAGLNEQFF. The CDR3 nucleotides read TGTGCCAGCACCAAGGATCTAGCGGGCCTCAATGAGCAGTTCTTC.

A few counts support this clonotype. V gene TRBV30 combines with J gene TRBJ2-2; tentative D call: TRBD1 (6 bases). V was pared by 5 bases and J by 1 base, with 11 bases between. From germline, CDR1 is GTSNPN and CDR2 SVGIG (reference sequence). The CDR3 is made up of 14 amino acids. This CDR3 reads CAWRKGQNTGELFF. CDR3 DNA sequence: TGTGCCTGGCGAAAGGGACAGAACACCGGGGAGCTGTTTTTT.

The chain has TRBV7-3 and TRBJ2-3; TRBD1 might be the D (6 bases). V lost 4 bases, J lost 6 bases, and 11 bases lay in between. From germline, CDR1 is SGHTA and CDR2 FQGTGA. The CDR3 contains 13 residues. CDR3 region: CASSSGVWDTQYF. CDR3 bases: TGTGCCAGCAGCTCAGGGGTGTGGGATACGCAGTATTTT.

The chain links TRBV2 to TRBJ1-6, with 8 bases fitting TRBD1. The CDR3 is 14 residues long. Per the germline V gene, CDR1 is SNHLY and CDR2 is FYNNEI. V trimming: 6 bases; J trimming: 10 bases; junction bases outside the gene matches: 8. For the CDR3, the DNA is TGTGCCAGCAGGGATCAGGGGGCTCGGTCACCCCTCCACTTT. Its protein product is CASRDQGARSPLHF.

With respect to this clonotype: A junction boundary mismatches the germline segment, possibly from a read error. The DNA of the CDR3 is TGTGCCAGCAGCTTATCTAGCGGGAGTTACGGGCAGTACTTC. Protein product: CASSLSSGSYGQYF. This chain uses TRBV7-3 with TRBJ2-7; 10 bases fit TRBD2. From germline, CDR1 is SGHTA and CDR2 FQGTGA. CDR3 length: 14 residues.

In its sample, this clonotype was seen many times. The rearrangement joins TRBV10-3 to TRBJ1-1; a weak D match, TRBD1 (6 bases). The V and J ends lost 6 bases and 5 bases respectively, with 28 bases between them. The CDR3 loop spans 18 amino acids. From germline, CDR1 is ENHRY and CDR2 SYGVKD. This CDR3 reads CAISIKGVGDSTGTEAFF. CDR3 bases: TGTGCCATCAGCATAAAGGGGGTAGGAGACAGTACCGGGACTGAAGCTTTCTTT.

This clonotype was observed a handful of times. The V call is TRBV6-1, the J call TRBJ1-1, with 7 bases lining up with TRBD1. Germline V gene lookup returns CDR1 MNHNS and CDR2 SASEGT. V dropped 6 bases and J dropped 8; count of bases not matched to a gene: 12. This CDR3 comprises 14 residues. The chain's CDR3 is CASSPVGGISEAFF. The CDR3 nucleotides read TGTGCCAGCAGCCCGGTAGGGGGCATTTCGGAAGCTTTCTTT.

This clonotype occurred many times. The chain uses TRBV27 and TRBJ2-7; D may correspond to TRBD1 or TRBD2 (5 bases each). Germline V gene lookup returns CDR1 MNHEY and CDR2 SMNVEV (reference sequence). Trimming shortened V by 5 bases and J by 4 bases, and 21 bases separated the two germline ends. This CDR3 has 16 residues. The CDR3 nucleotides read TGTGCCAGCAGTGCCACGGGACCTAGAAGCCAATACGAGCAGTACTTC. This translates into CASSATGPRSQYEQYF.

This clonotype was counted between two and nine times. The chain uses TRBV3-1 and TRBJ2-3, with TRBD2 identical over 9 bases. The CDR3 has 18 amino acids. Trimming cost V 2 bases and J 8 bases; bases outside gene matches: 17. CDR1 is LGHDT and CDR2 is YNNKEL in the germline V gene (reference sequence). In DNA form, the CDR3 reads TGTGCCAGCAGCCAAATTGGCGGGGGGGGCCAGGTGTTAGGTACGCAGTATTTT. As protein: CASSQIGGGGQVLGTQYF.

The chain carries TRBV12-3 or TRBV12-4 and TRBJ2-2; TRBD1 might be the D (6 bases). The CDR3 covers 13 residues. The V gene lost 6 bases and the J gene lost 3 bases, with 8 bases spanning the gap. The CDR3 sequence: CASSGQHTGELFF. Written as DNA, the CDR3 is TGTGCCAGCAGCGGACAGCACACCGGGGAGCTGTTTTTT.

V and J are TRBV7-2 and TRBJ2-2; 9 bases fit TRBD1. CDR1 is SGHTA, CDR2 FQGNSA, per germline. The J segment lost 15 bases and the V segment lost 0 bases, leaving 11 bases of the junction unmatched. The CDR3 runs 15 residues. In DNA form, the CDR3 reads TGTGCCAGCAGCTTAGCAGGACAGGGGCGGTATGCGTTGTTTTTT. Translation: CASSLAGQGRYALFF.

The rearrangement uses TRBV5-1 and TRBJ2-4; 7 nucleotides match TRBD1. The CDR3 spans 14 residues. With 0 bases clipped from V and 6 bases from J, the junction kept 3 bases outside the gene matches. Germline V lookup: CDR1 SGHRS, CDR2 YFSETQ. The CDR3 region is CASSLGTGLNIQYF. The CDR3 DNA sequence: TGCGCCAGCAGCTTGGGGACAGGCTTAAACATTCAGTACTTC.

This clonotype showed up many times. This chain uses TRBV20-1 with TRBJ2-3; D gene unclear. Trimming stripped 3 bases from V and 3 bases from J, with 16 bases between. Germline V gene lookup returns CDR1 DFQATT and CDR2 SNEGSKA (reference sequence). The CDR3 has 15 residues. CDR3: CSASQTAAHTDTQYF. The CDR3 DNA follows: TGCAGTGCTAGTCAAACGGCGGCTCATACAGATACGCAGTATTTT.

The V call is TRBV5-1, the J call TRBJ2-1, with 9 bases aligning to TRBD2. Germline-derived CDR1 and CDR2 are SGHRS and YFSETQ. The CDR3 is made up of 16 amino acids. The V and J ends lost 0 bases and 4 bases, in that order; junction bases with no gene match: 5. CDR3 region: CASSLVLAGAYNEQFF. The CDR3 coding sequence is TGCGCCAGCAGCTTGGTCTTAGCGGGAGCTTACAATGAGCAGTTCTTC.

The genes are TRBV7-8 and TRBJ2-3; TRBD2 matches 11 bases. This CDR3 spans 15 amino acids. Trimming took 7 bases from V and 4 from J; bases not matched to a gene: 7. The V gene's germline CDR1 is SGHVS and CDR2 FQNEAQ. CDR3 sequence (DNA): TGTGCCAGCAAGGGACTAGCGGAGCGGCCAGATACGCAGTATTTT. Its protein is CASKGLAERPDTQYF.

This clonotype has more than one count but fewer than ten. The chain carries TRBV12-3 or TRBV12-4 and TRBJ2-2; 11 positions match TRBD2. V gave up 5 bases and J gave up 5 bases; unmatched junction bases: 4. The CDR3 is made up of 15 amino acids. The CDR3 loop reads CASSRRLAGTGELFF. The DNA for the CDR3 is TGTGCCAGCAGTCGAAGACTAGCGGGGACCGGGGAGCTGTTTTTT.

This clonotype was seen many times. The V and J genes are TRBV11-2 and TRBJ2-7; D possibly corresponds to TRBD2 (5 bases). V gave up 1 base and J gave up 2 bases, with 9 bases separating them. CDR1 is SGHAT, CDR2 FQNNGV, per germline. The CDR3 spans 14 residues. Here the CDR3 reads CASSLGGLTYEQYF. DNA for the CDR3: TGTGCCAGCAGCTTAGGAGGGTTAACCTACGAGCAGTACTTC.

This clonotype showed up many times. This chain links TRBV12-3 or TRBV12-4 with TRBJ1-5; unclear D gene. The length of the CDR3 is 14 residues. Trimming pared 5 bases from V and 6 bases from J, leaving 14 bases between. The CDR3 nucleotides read TGTGCCAGCAGTCGCGGGTCAGTCAGTCAGCCCCAGCATTTT. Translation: CASSRGSVSQPQHF.